This T cell receptor beta chain was found in a study of beta chain features in type 1 diabetes listed by TCRdb under 2018. Study-level background: No differences in mean age, gender distribution, total cell number or subset yield were found between patients and healthy donors. Regulatory and stem cell-like memory subsets were obtained from only 8 patients and about 8 healthy donors, while naive and central memory subsets were obtained from all 30 or so donors. The study compared the TCRB repertoires of sorted circulating CD4+ T cell subsets in recently diagnosed type 1 diabetes patients with those in matched healthy donors. Across all samples, fewer than 110,000,000 sorted cells were examined, and cell number per subset correlated strongly with RNA yield. Broad study findings and their caveats: Only small numbers of individuals were included in the HLA sub-analyses, which left unresolved whether HLA type had any influence on TCRB rearrangement. At VDJ recombination sites, patients with type 1 diabetes made fewer insertions and deleted more nucleotides, a pattern implying thymic rearrangement abnormalities. Because cDNA was sequenced instead of genomic DNA, highly expressing activated cells could be over-represented, though the groups showed no difference in activation or CD3 levels. A moderate but significant shortening of TCRB CDR3 length was observed in type 1 diabetes patients in all four CD4+ subsets. The naive, central memory and regulatory TCRB repertoires appeared to resemble one another more closely among patients than among healthy donors. PCR may preferentially amplify shorter templates, but because patient and control samples were amplified and corrected together, any resulting skew would affect both groups equally.

All of the isolated RNA was reverse transcribed with the High Capacity cDNA Reverse Transcription Kit, so expressed TCRB transcripts were sequenced. Naive, central memory and regulatory T cell samples underwent deep immunoSEQ sequencing, averaging around 3.9 million total reads per sample. Sorted cells were lysed in RLT buffer and RNA was extracted with DNase-treated RNeasy Micro or Mini kits, depending on cell number. Each cell subset was processed separately to prevent cross-contamination, with patient and healthy donor samples processed together. Using the immunoSEQ multiplex PCR, TCRB sequences were amplified from cDNA into 87-bp fragments spanning the CDR3 region. Amplicons were sequenced on the Illumina HiSeq platform. The paper's processing steps were these. PCR bias was computationally corrected using synthetic template baselines, reads within Hamming distance 2 were collapsed, and singletons that could not be merged were discarded. Reads were aligned against IMGT to assign V, D and J genes, CDR3 length and insertions or deletions at six rearrangement sites. Within each subset, clonotype counts were normalized to sorted cell number, and only after that were true diversity and Gini coefficients computed with the tcR R package. The overlap coefficient, calculated on TCRB nucleotide sequences, was used to quantify repertoire sharing. As a proxy for the pre-selection repertoire, out-of-frame TCRB sequences from naive cells were analyzed. TCRdb holds this immuneACCESS table with in-frame rearrangements only. Some clones are missing; in checked studies, unresolved V genes explain under half, and the rest has no known cause. From that table come the V and J calls and clone size; the DNA was used to work out D and trimming. In this sample the table shows about 330,000 clones, more than 9.5% of which occur a single time. Over 0.015% of the sample rests with the top ten.

Concerning this clone itself: Its binding antigen is unknown. No base-level quality is on record; no much larger clone is a single base apart.

Each donor gave one peripheral blood draw, averaging approximately 120 mL, which was collected into heparinised tubes. Using a panel that included CD45RO, CCR7, CD25, CD127, CD95 and CD27, naive, central memory, regulatory and stem cell-like memory CD4+ T cells were sorted on a BD FACSAria II. Purity was above 95% for every sorted population. PBMCs were separated immediately by Lymphoprep density gradient centrifugation and were stained directly, without being cultured. So that batch effects would be minimized, each experiment stained and sorted samples in pairs, pairing one healthy donor with one patient. This clonotype originated in a woman aged 25 to 39 in good health. Input material: naive CD4+ T cells from blood. The cell subset or site label, read with the paper, signifies: true naive CD4+ T cells.

The DNA sequence reads TGTGCCAGCAGTGGATTGTATGGAGGTACTGAAGCTTTCTTT. It is translated as CASSGLYGGTEAFF. The sequence joins TRBV25-1 to TRBJ1-1, with the D gene too uncertain to name. The CDR3 numbers 14 residues from cysteine through phenylalanine. Solely the CDR3 DNA is kept, with 42 bases framed from the first base. CDR1 and CDR2 are drawn from the germline V gene: MGHDK, SYGVNS. The trim is 4 bases for V and 5 bases for J, with a gap of 14 bases between the germline ends. The entire variable domain, with the stretches around the CDR3 drawn from the reference TRBV25-1 and TRBJ1-1 proteins, is EADIYQTPRYLVIGTGKKITLECSQTMGHDKMYWYQQDPGMELHLIHYSYGVNSTEKGDLSSESTVSRIRTEHFPLTLESARPSHTSQYLCASSGLYGGTEAFFGQGTRLTVV.